The entry below describes one TCR beta chain. Germline and junction disagree at one end, which may indicate a read error. From about 0.45 ug total RNA, TCR beta cDNA was generated with a primer in the constant region. Nested multiplex PCR, run for three rounds with slightly modified ARM-PCR, yielded TCR beta libraries. Researchers ran the first two PCR rounds for approximately 10 cycles each with TRBV1-TRBV30 forward primers and a C-beta reverse primer. TCRdb re-called the multiplex PCR reads through MiXCR, storing one row per CDR3 protein. The sample holds more than 90,000 distinct CDR3 sequences; around 71% are singletons and the top ten take less than 15%. This sample is drawn from a study of tumor-infiltrating lymphocytes in primary liver carcinoma. Unsorted bulk tissue (about 18-32 mg) underwent RNA and DNA co-extraction. Tumor samples were assessed, and every one had over 85% viable tumor cells.

From germline, CDR1 is LGHNA and CDR2 YNFKEQ. CDR3 length: 17 residues. This receptor was obtained from a woman aged 60 to 75 with primary liver carcinoma and hepatitis B virus infection. The specimen sequenced was liver tumor tissue from sampling region 2. Subset meaning: tumor region T2, inferior pole. The gene calls are TRBV4-2 and TRBJ2-7, with unresolved D. CDR3 amino acids: CASSQDFRRTSSHEQYF. In DNA form, the CDR3 reads TGTGCTAGCAGCCAAGATTTTCGCAGGACGAGCTCCCACGAGCAGTACTTC.